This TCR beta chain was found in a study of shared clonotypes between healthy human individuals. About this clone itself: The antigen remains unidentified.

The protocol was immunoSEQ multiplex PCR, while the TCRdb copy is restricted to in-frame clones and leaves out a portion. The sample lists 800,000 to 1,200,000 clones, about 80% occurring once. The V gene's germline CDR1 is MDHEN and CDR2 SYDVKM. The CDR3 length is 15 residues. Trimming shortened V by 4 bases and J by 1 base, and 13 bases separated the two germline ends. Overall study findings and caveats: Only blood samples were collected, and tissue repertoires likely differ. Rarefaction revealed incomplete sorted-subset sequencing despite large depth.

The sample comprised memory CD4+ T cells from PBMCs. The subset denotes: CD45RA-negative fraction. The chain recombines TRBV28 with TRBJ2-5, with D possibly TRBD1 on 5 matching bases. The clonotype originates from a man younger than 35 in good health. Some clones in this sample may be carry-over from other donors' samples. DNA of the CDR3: TGTGCCAGCAGTTCCCGGCAGGGCGGCCAAGAGACCCAGTACTTC. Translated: CASSSRQGGQETQYF.